The text below deals with one T cell receptor (beta chain). Trimming cost V 0 bases and J 5 bases; bases outside gene matches: 9. Germline CDR1 reads MNHNS; CDR2 reads SASEGT. The CDR3 covers 17 residues. This sample was included in a study of blood T cell repertoires in COVID-19. Study details: Samples taken during acute and convalescent COVID-19 were collected in the United States, Italy and Spain. Sample material is recorded as cDNA or gDNA derived from T cells, B-cell-depleted T cells, or PBMCs.

Original processing methods: The assay estimated nucleated cells by amplifying reference gene primers. The data were produced by immunoSEQ multiplex PCR, yet TCRdb's version contains in-frame clones alone and is incomplete. D and trimming come from the DNA, and the V and J calls and clone size come from that table. This sample has approximately 400,000 clones, with 88% found just once. Seattle's cohort entered during active infection and was followed longitudinally. This receptor was obtained from a woman in her fifties or sixties with COVID-19, enrolled during active disease. V and J are TRBV6-1 and TRBJ2-5; 10 bases fit TRBD2. Sequenced: peripheral blood. CDR3 bases: TGTGCCAGCAGTGAAGCCGGAGCAGCGGGGGGGTGGGAGACCCAGTACTTC. This gives the protein CASSEAGAAGGWETQYF.